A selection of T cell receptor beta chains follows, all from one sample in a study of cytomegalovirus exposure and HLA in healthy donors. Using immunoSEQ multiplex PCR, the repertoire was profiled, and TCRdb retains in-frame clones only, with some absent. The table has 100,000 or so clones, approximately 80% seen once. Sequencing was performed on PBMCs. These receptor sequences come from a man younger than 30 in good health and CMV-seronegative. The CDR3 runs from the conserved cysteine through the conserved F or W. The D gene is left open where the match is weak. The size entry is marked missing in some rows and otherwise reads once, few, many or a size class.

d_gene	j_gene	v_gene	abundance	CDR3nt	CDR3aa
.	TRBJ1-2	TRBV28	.	TGTGCCAGCAGTTGGCAGGATTATGGCTACACCTTC	CASSWQDYGYTF
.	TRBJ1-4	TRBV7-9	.	TGTTCCAGCAGCTTATTTTCGGGAAATGAAAAACTGTTTTTT	CSSSLFSGNEKLFF
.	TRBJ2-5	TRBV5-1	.	TGCGCCAGCAGCTTGGAAAGGACAGTAGAGACCCAGTACTTC	CASSLERTVETQYF
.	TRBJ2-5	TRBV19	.	TGTGCCAGTAGTGATGTTGGGGGGACTCCAGAGACCCAGTACTTC	CASSDVGGTPETQYF
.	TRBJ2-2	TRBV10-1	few	TGCGCCAGCAGTGAGGAGGGGGAAGCCGGGGAGCTGTTTTTT	CASSEEGEAGELFF
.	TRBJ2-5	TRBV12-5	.	TGTGCTAGTGGTTTGGTATCCGGGGGGCCCCGGCAAGAGACCCAGTACTTC	CASGLVSGGPRQETQYF
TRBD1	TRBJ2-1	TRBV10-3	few	TGTGCCATCAGCCCGGACAGGAGCTCCTACAATGAGCAGTTCTTC	CAISPDRSSYNEQFF
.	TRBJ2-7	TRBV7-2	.	TGTGCCAGCAGCTACCGGACGGGTGGGAGCTCCTACGAGCAGTACTTC	CASSYRTGGSSYEQYF
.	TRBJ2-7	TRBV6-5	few	TGTGCCAGCAGTTACTCGACAGGCTTAACCTACGAGCAGTACTTC	CASSYSTGLTYEQYF
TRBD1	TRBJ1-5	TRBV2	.	TGTGCCAGCAGGGGGACAGGTAGGAATCAGCCCCAGCATTTT	CASRGTGRNQPQHF
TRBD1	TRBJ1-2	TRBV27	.	TGTGCCAGCAGCTTACGACAGGGGTTGAATGGCTACACCTTC	CASSLRQGLNGYTF
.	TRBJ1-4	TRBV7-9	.	TGTTCCAGCAGCTGGGGGGGCCCTGCAACTAATGAAAAACTGTTTTTT	CSSSWGGPATNEKLFF
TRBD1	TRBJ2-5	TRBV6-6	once	TGTGCCAGTACGGACAGGAAAGAGACCCAGTACTTC	CASTDRKETQYF
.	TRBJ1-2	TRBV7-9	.	TGTGCCAGCAGCTTAACCGCATGGACAGACTATGGCTACACCTTC	CASSLTAWTDYGYTF
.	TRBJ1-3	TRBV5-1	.	TGCGCCAGCAGCTTGGACAGGGCCTTCTCTGGAAACACCATATATTTT	CASSLDRAFSGNTIYF
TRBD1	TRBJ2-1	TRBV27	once	TGTGCCAGCAGTCCCGGACAGGGAGTTTACAATGAGCAGTTCTTC	CASSPGQGVYNEQFF
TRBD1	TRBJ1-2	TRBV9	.	TGTGCCAGCAGCGTTGGAGGACAGGGGGAGAATGGCTACACCTTC	CASSVGGQGENGYTF
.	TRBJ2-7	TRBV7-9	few	TGTGCCAGCAGCTTACTTCCGGGCGAGCAGTACTTC	CASSLLPGEQYF
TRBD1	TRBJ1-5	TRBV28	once	TGTGCCAGCAGATATTCGGACAGGCGCAATCAGCCCCAGCATTTT	CASRYSDRRNQPQHF
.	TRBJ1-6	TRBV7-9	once	TGTGCCAGCAGCAAGGGACGACGGCCCAGGGGAGGGAAGCAATCACCCCTCCACTTT	CASSKGRRPRGGKQSPLHF
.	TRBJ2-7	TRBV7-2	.	TGTGCCAGCAGCGCCAGGGGCCTCCGAGGGAGCTACGAGCAGTACTTC	CASSARGLRGSYEQYF
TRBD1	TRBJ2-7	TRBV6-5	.	TGTGCCAGCAGTTACACGGACAGGGGGAGTTACGAGCAGTACTTC	CASSYTDRGSYEQYF
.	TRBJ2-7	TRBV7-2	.	TGTGCCAGCAGCACCCAGCAGGGTACCGAGCAGTACTTC	CASSTQQGTEQYF
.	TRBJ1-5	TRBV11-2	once	TGTGCCAGCAGCCGACGGGACAATCAGCCCCAGCATTTT	CASSRRDNQPQHF
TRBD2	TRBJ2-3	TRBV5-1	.	TGCGCCAGCAGCCAATCACTAGCGACCATGGGAGATACGCAGTATTTT	CASSQSLATMGDTQYF
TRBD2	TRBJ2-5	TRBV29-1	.	TGCAGCGTTTACGGGACTAGCGGGCGACAAGAGACCCAGTACTTC	CSVYGTSGRQETQYF
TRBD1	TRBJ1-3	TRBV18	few	TGTGCCAGCTCACCGCCGACAGGGGCTGGAAACACCATATATTTT	CASSPPTGAGNTIYF
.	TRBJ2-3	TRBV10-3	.	TGTGCCATCAGTGACTATGTGGGAGTAACAGATACGCAGTATTTT	CAISDYVGVTDTQYF
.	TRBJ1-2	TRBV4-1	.	TGCGCCAGCAGCCAACCCCTATTGTTATGGGGGCCGGGTGGCTACACCTTC	CASSQPLLLWGPGGYTF
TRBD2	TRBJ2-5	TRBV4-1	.	TGCGCCAGCAGGCAACTAGCGGGGGGGCTTCGAGAGACCCAGTACTTC	CASRQLAGGLRETQYF